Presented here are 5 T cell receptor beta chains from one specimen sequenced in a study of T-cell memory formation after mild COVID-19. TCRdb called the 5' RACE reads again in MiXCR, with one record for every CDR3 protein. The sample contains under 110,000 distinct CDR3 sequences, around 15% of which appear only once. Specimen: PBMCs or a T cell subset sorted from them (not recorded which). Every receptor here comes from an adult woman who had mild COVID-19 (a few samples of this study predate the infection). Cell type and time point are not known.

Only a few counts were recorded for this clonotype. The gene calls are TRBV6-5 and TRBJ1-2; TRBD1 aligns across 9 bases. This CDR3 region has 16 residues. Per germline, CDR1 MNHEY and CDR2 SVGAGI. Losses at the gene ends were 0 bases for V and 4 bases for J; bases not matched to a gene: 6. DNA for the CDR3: TGTGCCAGCAGTTACTCCCGGACAGGGGAAGGCTATGGCTACACCTTC. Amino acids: CASSYSRTGEGYGYTF.

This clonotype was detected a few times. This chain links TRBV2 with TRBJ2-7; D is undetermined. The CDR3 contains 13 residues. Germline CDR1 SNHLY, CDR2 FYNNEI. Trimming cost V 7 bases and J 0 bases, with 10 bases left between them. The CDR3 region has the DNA TGTGCCAGCAAACTGGACCCCTCCTACGAGCAGTACTTC. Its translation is CASKLDPSYEQYF.

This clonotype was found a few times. The CDR3 loop reads CASSQVATGSYEQYF. The CDR3, as DNA: TGCGCCAGCAGCCAAGTGGCGACAGGATCCTACGAGCAGTACTTC. This chain connects TRBV4-1 to TRBJ2-7, with TRBD1 as a possible D gene (6 bases). The ends were cut back, 1 base at V and 1 base at J, with 11 bases in the middle. The CDR3 is 15 residues long. The germline V gene encodes CDR1 MGHRA and CDR2 YSYEKL.

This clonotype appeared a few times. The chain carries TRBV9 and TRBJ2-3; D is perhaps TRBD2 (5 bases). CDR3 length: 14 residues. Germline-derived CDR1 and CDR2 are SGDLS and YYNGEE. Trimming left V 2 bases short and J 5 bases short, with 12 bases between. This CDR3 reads CASSVDAAVDTQYF. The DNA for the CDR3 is TGTGCCAGCAGCGTCGATGCAGCGGTAGATACGCAGTATTTT.

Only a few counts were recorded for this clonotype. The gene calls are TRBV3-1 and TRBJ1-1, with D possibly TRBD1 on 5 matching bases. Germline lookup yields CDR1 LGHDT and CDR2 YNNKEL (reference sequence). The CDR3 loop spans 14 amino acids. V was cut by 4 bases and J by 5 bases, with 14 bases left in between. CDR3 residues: CASSPQGVGTEAFF. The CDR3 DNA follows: TGTGCCAGCAGCCCGCAAGGGGTGGGGACTGAAGCTTTCTTT. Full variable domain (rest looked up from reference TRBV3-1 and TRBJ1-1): DTAVSQTPKYLVTQMGNDKSIKCEQNLGHDTMYWYKQDSKKFLKIMFSYNNKELIINETVPNRFSPKSPDKAHLNLHINSLELGDSAVYFCASSPQGVGTEAFFGQGTRLTVV.